These T cell receptor beta chains were read from a single sample in a study of Ad26.COV2.S vaccination and SARS-CoV-2 variants. Profiling relied on immunoSEQ multiplex PCR, and the TCRdb table lists in-frame clones only, not all of them. The sample carries some 330,000 clones, roughly 88% recorded once. The sequences come from peripheral blood, collected in a trial of Ad26.COV2.S vaccine versus placebo. Source of these receptors: a person aged 18 to 59 who received the Ad26.COV2.S COVID-19 vaccine or a placebo. Each CDR3 is given with its conserved first and last residue. Each record gives: J gene, clone size, D gene, CDR3 length, V gene, CDR3 DNA, CDR3 protein. D genes are given only for firm matches. For some rows the clone size is stated as once, few or many, or as a class when expanded; others skip it.

TRBJ2-2 NA NA 16 TRBV6-4 TGTGCCAGCAGTCGACACTCGGAAGGCTCCGCCGGGGAGCTGTTTTTT CASSRHSEGSAGELFF
TRBJ2-5 once NA 13 TRBV30 TGTGCCTGGACTGATAGGCGGGGAGAGACCCAGTACTTC CAWTDRRGETQYF
TRBJ1-2 NA NA 12 TRBV9 TGTGCCACCTCGACCCCTAACTATGGCTACACCTTC CATSTPNYGYTF
TRBJ1-2 once NA 13 TRBV18 TGTGCCAGCTACATAGGGAAGGGCTATGGCTACACCTTC CASYIGKGYGYTF
TRBJ2-3 NA TRBD2 15 TRBV7-3 TGTGCCAGCAGCCCGACTAGCACCCTCACAGATACGCAGTATTTT CASSPTSTLTDTQYF
TRBJ1-2 NA NA 16 TRBV4-3 TGCGCCAGCAGCCAAGACCGGACCCCAGCCCACTATGGCTACACCTTC CASSQDRTPAHYGYTF
TRBJ2-5 NA NA 13 TRBV20-1 TGCAGTGCTAGTCCAGCAGAAATAGAGACCCAGTACTTC CSASPAEIETQYF
TRBJ2-6 NA NA 15 TRBV3-1/TRBV3-2 TGTGCCAGCAGCCAAGTTTTAGTCGGGGCCAACGTCCTGACTTTC CASSQVLVGANVLTF
TRBJ2-3 NA NA 15 TRBV14 TGTGCCAGCAGCCGCACCGGGACTAGCACAGATACGCAGTATTTT CASSRTGTSTDTQYF
TRBJ2-1 NA TRBD2 15 TRBV7-3 TGTGCCAGCAGCCGAGCGGGAGGGATCGTGGATGAGCAGTTCTTC CASSRAGGIVDEQFF
TRBJ2-7 NA TRBD2 15 TRBV6-1 TGTGCCAGCAGTGATCCTTCTAGCGGGGCTTACGAGCAGTACTTC CASSDPSSGAYEQYF
TRBJ2-2 NA TRBD2 18 TRBV4-3 TGCGCCAGCAGCCGCGGGCGGACTAGCGATAGGAGCACCGGGGAGCTGTTTTTT CASSRGRTSDRSTGELFF
TRBJ1-1 once NA 12 TRBV4-1 TGCGCCAGCAGCCACCCTTACACTGAAGCTTTCTTT CASSHPYTEAFF
TRBJ2-1 NA TRBD2 16 TRBV20-1 TGCAGTGCTAGTGCCGCACTAGCGGGAGGCCACAATGAGCAGTTCTTC CSASAALAGGHNEQFF
TRBJ1-2 NA NA 17 TRBV7-2 TGTGCCAGCAGTCAAATACCCCTCGGGGGGGCTAACTATGGCTACACCTTC CASSQIPLGGANYGYTF
TRBJ2-2 NA NA 14 TRBV5-1 TGCGCCAGCAGCTCTCCAGAAAACACCGGGGAGCTGTTTTTT CASSSPENTGELFF
TRBJ2-1 NA NA 13 TRBV11-2 TGTGCCAGCAGTCCAGACCCGCCCAGTGAGCAGTTCTTC CASSPDPPSEQFF
TRBJ1-4 NA TRBD1 17 TRBV12-5 TGTGCTAGTGGTTTGACACCCGGGGGACAGCCTAATGAAAAACTGTTTTTT CASGLTPGGQPNEKLFF
TRBJ2-1 NA NA 17 TRBV3-1/TRBV3-2 TGTGCCAGCAGCCAACGCGGGTTGAGGGAAGGATACAATGAGCAGTTCTTC CASSQRGLREGYNEQFF
TRBJ2-1 NA TRBD1 14 TRBV6-5 TGTGCCAGCAGTTTCGGGACAGGGGGCAATGAGCAGTTCTTC CASSFGTGGNEQFF
TRBJ1-2 NA NA 14 TRBV29-1 TGCAGCGTTGAGTCCCCCGGTTCATCCTATGGCTACACCTTC CSVESPGSSYGYTF
TRBJ1-1 NA NA 13 TRBV3-1/TRBV3-2 TGTGCCAGCAGCCAGGGGAGGAACGCTGAAGCTTTCTTT CASSQGRNAEAFF
TRBJ2-1 NA TRBD1 12 TRBV30 TGTGCCTGGGTGACAGGGCCGAATGAGCAGTTCTTC CAWVTGPNEQFF
TRBJ2-1 NA NA 15 TRBV23-1 TGCGCCAGCAGTCAATCTTGTAGCTCCTACAATGAGCAGTTCTTC CASSQSCSSYNEQFF
TRBJ1-1 NA NA 11 TRBV20-1 TGCAGTATTCAGGGGTCTATTGAAGCTTTCTTT CSIQGSIEAFF
TRBJ1-1 NA NA 13 TRBV27 TGTGCCAGCAGTTTTGGGGGGGGAACTGAAGCTTTCTTT CASSFGGGTEAFF
TRBJ2-2 NA NA 14 TRBV4-3 TGCGCCAGCAGCCAAGTTTTAGTCACCGGGGAGCTGTTTTTT CASSQVLVTGELFF